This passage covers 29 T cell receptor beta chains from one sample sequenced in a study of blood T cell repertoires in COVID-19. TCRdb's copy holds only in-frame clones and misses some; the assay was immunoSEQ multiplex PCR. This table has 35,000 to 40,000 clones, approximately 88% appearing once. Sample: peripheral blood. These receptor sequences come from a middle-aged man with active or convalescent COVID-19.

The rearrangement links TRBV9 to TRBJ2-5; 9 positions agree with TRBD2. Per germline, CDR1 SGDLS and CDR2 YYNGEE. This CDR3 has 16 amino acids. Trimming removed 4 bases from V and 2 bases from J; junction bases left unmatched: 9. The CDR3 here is CASSPGLAFAQETQYF. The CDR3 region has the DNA TGTGCCAGCAGCCCAGGACTAGCGTTTGCTCAAGAGACCCAGTACTTC.

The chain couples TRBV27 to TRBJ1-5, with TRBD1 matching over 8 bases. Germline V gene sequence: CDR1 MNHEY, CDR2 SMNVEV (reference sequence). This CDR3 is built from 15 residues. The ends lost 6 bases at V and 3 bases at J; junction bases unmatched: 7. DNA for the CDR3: TGTGCCAGCAGACGGACAGGGACATACAATCAGCCCCAGCATTTT. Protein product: CASRRTGTYNQPQHF.

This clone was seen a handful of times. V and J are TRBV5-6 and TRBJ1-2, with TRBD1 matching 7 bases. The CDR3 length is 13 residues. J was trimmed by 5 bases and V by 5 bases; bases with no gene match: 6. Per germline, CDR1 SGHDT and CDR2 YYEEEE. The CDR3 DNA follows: TGTGCCAGCAGTTGGGGGACAGTTTATGGCTACACCTTC. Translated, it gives CASSWGTVYGYTF.

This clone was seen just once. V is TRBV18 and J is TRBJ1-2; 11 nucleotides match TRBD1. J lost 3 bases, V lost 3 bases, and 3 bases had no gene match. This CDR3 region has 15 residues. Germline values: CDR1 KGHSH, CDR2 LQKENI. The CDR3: CASSPGTGGDYGYTF. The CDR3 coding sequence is TGTGCCAGCTCACCTGGGACAGGGGGTGACTATGGCTACACCTTC.

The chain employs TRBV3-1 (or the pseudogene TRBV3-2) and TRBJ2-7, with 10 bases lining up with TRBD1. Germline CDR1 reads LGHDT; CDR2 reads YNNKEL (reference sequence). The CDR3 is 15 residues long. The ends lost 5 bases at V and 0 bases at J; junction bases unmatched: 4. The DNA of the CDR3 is TGTGCCAGCAGCTCGACAGGGGGCTACTCCTACGAGCAGTACTTC. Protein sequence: CASSSTGGYSYEQYF.

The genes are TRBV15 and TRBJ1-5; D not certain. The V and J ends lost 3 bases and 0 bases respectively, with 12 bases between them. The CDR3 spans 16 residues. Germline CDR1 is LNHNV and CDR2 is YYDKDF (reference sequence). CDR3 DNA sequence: TGTGCCACCAGCAGCACAGAAGGGAGTAGCAATCAGCCCCAGCATTTT. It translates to CATSSTEGSSNQPQHF.

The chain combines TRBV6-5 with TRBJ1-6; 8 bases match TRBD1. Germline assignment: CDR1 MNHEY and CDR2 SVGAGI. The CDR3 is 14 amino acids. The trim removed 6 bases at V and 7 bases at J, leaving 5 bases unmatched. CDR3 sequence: CASSQGQANSPLHF. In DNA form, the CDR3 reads TGTGCCAGCAGCCAGGGACAGGCCAATTCACCCCTCCACTTT.

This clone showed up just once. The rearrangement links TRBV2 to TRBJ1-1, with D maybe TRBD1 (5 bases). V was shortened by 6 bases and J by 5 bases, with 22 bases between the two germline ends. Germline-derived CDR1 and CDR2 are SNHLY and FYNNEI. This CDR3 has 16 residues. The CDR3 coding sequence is TGTGCCAGCAGCGCCCTCCCGACAGTCGGATTGACTGAAGCTTTCTTT. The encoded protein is CASSALPTVGLTEAFF. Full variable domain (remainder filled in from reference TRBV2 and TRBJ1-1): EPEVTQTPSHQVTQMGQEVILRCVPISNHLYFYWYRQILGQKVEFLVSFYNNEISEKSEIFDDQFSVERPDGSNFTLKIRSTKLEDSAMYFCASSALPTVGLTEAFFGQGTRLTVV.

The DNA of the CDR3 is TGTGCCAGCAGCTTAGCGTCGGGCAATCAGCCCCAGCATTTT. This sequence encodes CASSLASGNQPQHF. The V gene is TRBV7-9, the J gene TRBJ1-5; D gene ambiguous. CDR1 and CDR2 (germline): SEHNR, FQNEAQ (reference sequence). The V end lost 0 bases, the J end lost 2 bases, and 5 bases lay between the germline ends. The CDR3 loop spans 14 amino acids. Full variable domain (remainder filled in from reference TRBV7-9 and TRBJ1-5): DTGVSQNPRHKITKRGQNVTFRCDPISEHNRLYWYRQTLGQGPEFLTYFQNEAQLEKSRLLSDRFSAERPKGSFSTLEIQRTEQGDSAMYLCASSLASGNQPQHFGDGTRLSIL.

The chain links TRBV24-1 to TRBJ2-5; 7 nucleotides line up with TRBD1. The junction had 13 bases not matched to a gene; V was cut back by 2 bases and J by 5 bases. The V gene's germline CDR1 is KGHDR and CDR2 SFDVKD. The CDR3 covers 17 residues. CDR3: CATSDSTARQGRETQYF. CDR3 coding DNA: TGTGCCACCAGTGATTCAACTGCCCGACAGGGTAGGGAGACCCAGTACTTC.

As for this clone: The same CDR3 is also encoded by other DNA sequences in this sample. The CDR3 region has the DNA TGTGCCAGCTCACCAGGGGCGCAGGGAAACACCGGGGAGCTGTTTTTT. This codes for CASSPGAQGNTGELFF. The J gene is TRBJ2-2, the V gene TRBV18, with a weak D call TRBD1 (5 bases). This CDR3 contains 16 residues. The V end lost 2 bases, the J end lost 2 bases, and 12 bases lay between the germline ends. Germline assignment: CDR1 KGHSH and CDR2 LQKENI. The full variable domain, rest sourced from reference TRBV18 and TRBJ2-2, is NAGVMQNPRHLVRRRGQEARLRCSPMKGHSHVYWYRQLPEEGLKFMVYLQKENIIDESGMPKERFSAEFPKEGPSILRIQQVVRGDSAAYFCASSPGAQGNTGELFFGEGSRLTVL.

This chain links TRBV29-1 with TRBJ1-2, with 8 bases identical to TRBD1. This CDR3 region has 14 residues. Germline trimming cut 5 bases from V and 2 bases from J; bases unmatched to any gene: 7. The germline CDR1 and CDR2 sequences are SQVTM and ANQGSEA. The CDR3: CSVKGQGSNYGYTF. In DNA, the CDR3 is TGCAGCGTTAAAGGACAGGGTTCGAACTATGGCTACACCTTC.

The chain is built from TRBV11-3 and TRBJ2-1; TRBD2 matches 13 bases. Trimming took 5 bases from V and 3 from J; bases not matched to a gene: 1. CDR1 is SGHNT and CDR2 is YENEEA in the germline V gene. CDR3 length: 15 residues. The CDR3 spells CASSRTSGGYNEQFF. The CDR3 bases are TGTGCCAGCAGCCGGACTAGCGGGGGCTACAATGAGCAGTTCTTC.

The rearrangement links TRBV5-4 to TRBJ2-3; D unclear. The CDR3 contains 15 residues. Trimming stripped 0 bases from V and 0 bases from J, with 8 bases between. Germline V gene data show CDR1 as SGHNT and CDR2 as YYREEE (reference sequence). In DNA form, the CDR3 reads TGTGCCAGCAGCTTGGAGCAGACTAGCACAGATACGCAGTATTTT. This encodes CASSLEQTSTDTQYF.

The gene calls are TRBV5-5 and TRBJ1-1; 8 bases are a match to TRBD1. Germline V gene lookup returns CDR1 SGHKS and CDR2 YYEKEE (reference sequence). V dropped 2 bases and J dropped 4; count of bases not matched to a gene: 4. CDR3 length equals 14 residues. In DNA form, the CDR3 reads TGTGCCAGCAGCTTCAGGACAGGGAGCACTGAAGCTTTCTTT. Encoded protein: CASSFRTGSTEAFF. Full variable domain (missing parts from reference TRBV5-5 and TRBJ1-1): DAGVTQSPTHLIKTRGQQVTLRCSPISGHKSVSWYQQVLGQGPQFIFQYYEKEERGRGNFPDRFSARQFPNYSSELNVNALLLGDSALYLCASSFRTGSTEAFFGQGTRLTVV.

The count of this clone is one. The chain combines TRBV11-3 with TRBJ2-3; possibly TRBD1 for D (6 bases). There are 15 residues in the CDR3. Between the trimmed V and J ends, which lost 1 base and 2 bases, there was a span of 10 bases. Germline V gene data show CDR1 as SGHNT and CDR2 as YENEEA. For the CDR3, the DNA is TGTGCCAGCAGCTTAGGTACAGGGTTCACAGATACGCAGTATTTT. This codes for CASSLGTGFTDTQYF.

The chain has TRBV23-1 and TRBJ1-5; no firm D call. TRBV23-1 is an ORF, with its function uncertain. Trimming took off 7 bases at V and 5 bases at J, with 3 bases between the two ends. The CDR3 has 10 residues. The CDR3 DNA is TGCGCCAGCAAGCATCAGCCCCAGCATTTT. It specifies CASKHQPQHF.

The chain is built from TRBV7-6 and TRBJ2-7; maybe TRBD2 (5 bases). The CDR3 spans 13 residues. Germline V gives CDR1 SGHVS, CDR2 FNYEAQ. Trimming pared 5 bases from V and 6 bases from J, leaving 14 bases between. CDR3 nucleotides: TGTGCCAGCAGCGAGGGAGCTACCGTCGAGCAGTACTTC. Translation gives CASSEGATVEQYF.

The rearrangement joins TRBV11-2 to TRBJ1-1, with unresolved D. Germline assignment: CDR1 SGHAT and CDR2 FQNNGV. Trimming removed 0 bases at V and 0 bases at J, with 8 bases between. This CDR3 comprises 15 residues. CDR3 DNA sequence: TGTGCCAGCAGCTTAGATCGATGGCTGAACACTGAAGCTTTCTTT. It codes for CASSLDRWLNTEAFF.

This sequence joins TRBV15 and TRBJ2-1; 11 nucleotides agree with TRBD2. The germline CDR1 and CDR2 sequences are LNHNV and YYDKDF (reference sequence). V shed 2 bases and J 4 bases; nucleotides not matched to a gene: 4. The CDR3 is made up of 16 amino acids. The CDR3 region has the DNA TGTGCCACCAGCAGATCAACTAGCGGGGGATACAATGAGCAGTTCTTC. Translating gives CATSRSTSGGYNEQFF. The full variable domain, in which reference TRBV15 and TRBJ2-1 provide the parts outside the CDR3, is DAMVIQNPRYQVTQFGKPVTLSCSQTLNHNVMYWYQQKSSQAPKLLFHYYDKDFNNEADTPDNFQSRRPNTSFCFLDIRSPGLGDTAMYLCATSRSTSGGYNEQFFGPGTRLTVL.

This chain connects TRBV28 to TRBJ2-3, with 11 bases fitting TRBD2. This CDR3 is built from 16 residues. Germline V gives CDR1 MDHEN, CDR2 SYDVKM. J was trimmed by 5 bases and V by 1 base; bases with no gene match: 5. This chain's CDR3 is CASSLSSGGREDTQYF. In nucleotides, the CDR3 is TGTGCCAGCAGTTTATCTAGCGGGGGGAGGGAAGATACGCAGTATTTT.

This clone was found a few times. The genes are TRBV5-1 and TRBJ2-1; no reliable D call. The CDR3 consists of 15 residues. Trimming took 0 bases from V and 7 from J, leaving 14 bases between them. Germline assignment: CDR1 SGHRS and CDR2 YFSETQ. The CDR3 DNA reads TGCGCCAGCAGCTTGGACTGGCGGCCTGGGAATGAGCAGTTCTTC. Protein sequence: CASSLDWRPGNEQFF.

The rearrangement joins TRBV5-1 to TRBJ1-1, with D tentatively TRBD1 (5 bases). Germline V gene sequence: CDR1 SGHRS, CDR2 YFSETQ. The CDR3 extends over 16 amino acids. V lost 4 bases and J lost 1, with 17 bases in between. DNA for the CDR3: TGCGCCAGCAGCACGACCGGATTAGGGGCGAACACTGAAGCTTTCTTT. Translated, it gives CASSTTGLGANTEAFF.

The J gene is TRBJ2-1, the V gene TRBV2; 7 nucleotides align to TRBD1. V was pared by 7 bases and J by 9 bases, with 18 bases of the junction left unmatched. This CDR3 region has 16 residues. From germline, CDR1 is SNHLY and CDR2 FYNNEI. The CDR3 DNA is TGTGCCAGCACCCCGGCCCGGGACAGAAGGGGTGGTGAGCAGTTCTTC. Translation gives CASTPARDRRGGEQFF.

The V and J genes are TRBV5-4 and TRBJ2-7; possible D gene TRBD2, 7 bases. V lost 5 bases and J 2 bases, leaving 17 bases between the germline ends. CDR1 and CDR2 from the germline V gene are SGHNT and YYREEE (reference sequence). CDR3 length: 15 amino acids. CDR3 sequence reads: CASSRGGGGTYEQYF. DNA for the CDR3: TGTGCCAGCAGTCGAGGGGGGGGCGGTACCTACGAGCAGTACTTC.

CDR3 DNA sequence: TGCGCCAGCAGCTTCGACAGGGGGCCTGGCTACACCTTC. Translation: CASSFDRGPGYTF. J is TRBJ1-2 and V is TRBV5-1; 10 bases fit TRBD1. Germline CDR1 and CDR2: SGHRS and YFSETQ. Trimming at V came to 2 bases and at J to 7 bases, leaving 2 bases not matched to a gene. This CDR3 spans 13 amino acids.

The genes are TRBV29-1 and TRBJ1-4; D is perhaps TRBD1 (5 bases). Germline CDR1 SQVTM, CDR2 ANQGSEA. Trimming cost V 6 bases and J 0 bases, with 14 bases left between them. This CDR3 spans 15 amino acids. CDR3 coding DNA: TGCAGCGTAGTTATTACAGGAGCAACTAATGAAAAACTGTTTTTT. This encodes CSVVITGATNEKLFF.

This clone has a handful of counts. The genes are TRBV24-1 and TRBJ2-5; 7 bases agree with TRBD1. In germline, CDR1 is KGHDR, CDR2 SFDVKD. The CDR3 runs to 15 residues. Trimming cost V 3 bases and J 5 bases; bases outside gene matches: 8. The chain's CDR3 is CATSDPMTGIETQYF. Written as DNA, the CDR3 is TGTGCCACCAGTGATCCGATGACAGGGATCGAGACCCAGTACTTC.

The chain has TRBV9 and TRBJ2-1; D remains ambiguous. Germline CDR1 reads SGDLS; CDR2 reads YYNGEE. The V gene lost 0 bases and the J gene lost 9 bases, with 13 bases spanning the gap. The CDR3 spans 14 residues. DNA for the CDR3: TGTGCCAGCAGCGTAGTCCCTCAACGCGGTGAGCAGTTCTTC. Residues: CASSVVPQRGEQFF.